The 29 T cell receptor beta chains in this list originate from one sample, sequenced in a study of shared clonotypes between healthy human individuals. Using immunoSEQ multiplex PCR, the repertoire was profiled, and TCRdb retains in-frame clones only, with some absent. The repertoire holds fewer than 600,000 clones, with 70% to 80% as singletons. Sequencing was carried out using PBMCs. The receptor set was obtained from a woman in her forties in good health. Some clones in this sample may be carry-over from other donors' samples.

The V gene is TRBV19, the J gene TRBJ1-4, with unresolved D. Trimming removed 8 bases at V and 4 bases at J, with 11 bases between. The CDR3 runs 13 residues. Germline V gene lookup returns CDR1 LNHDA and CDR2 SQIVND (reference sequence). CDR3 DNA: TGTGCCAGTCGGGTCGGTGTTAATGAAAAACTGTTTTTT. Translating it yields CASRVGVNEKLFF.

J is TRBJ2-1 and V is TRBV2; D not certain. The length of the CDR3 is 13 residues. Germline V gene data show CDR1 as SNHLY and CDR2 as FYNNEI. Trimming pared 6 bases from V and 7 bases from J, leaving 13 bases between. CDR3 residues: CASSGRWINEQFF. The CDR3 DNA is TGTGCCAGCAGCGGGCGTTGGATTAATGAGCAGTTCTTC.

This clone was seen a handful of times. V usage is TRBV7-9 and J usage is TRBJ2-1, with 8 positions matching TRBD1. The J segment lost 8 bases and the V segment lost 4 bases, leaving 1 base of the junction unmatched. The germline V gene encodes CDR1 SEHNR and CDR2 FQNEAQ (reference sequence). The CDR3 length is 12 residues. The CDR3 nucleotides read TGTGCCAGCAGCTGGACAGGGTATGAGCAGTTCTTC. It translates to CASSWTGYEQFF. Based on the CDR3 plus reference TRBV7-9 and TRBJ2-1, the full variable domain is DTGVSQNPRHKITKRGQNVTFRCDPISEHNRLYWYRQTLGQGPEFLTYFQNEAQLEKSRLLSDRFSAERPKGSFSTLEIQRTEQGDSAMYLCASSWTGYEQFFGPGTRLTVL.

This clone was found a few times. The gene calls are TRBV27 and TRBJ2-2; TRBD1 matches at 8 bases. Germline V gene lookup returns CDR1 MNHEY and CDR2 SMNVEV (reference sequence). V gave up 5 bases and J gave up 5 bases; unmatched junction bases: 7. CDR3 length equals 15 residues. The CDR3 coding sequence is TGTGCCAGCAGTGCCGGGACAGGAATTACCGGGGAGCTGTTTTTT. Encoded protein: CASSAGTGITGELFF.

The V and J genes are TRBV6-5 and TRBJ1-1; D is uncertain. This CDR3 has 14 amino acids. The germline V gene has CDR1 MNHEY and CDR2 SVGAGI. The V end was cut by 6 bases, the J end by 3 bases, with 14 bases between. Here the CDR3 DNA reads TGTGCCAGCAGCACCCTTTGGAGGTACACTGAAGCTTTCTTT. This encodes CASSTLWRYTEAFF.

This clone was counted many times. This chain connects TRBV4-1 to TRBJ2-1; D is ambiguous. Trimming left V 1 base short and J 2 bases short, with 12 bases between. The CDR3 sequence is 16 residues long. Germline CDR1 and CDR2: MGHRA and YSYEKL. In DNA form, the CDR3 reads TGCGCCAGCAGCCAAGTGGGTGGCAAAACCTACAATGAGCAGTTCTTC. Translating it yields CASSQVGGKTYNEQFF.

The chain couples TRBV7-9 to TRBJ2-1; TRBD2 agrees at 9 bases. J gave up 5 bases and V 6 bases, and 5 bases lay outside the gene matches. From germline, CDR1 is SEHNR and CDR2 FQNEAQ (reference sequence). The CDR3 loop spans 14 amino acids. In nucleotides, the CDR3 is TGTGCCAGCAGTGATAGCGGGAGAAACAATGAGCAGTTCTTC. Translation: CASSDSGRNNEQFF.

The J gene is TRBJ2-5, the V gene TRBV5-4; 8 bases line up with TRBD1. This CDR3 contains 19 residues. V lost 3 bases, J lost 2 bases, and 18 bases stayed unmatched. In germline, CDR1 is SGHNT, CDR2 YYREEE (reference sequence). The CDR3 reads CASSSTGYRGEIRQETQYF. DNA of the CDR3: TGTGCCAGCAGCTCCACGGGATACAGGGGGGAAATAAGGCAAGAGACCCAGTACTTC.

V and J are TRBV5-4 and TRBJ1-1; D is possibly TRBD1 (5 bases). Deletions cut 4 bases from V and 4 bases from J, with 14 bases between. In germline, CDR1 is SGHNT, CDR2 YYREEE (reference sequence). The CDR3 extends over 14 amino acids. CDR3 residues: CASSQGGGGTEAFF. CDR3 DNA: TGTGCCAGCAGCCAAGGTGGCGGGGGCACTGAAGCTTTCTTT.

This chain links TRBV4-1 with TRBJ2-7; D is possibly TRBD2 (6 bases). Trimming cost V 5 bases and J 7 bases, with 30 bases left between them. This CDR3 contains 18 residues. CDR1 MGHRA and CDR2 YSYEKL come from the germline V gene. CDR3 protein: CASSEPGLATIRLWEQYF. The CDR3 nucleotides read TGCGCCAGCAGCGAACCGGGACTCGCCACGATCCGTCTGTGGGAGCAGTACTTC.

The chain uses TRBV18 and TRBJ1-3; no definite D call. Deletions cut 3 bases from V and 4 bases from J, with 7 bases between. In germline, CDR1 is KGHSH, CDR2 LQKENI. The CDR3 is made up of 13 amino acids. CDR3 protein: CASSPPGGNTIYF. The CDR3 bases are TGTGCCAGCTCACCTCCAGGCGGAAACACCATATATTTT.

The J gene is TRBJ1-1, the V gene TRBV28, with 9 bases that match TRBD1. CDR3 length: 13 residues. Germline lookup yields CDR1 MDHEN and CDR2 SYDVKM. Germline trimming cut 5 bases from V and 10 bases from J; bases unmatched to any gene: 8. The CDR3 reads CASSRRDREGAFF. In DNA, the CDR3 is TGTGCCAGCAGTCGCCGGGACAGGGAGGGAGCTTTCTTT.

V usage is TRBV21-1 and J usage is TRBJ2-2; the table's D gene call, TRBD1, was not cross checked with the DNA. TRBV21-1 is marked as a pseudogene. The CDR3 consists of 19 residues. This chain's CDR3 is CASSKPQDSPTQNTGELFF. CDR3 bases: TGTGCCAGCAGCAAACCTCAGGACAGTCCGACACAAAACACCGGGGAGCTGTTTTTT.

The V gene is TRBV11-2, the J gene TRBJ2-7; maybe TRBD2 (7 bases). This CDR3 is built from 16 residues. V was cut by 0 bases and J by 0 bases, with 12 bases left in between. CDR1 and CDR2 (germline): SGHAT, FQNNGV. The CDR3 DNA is TGTGCCAGCAGCTTAGATCTAGCGGACAGCTCCTACGAGCAGTACTTC. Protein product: CASSLDLADSSYEQYF. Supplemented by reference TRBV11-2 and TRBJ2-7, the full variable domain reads EAGVAQSPRYKIIEKRQSVAFWCNPISGHATLYWYQQILGQGPKLLIQFQNNGVVDDSQLPKDRFSAERLKGVDSTLKIQPAKLEDSAVYLCASSLDLADSSYEQYFGPGTRLTVT.

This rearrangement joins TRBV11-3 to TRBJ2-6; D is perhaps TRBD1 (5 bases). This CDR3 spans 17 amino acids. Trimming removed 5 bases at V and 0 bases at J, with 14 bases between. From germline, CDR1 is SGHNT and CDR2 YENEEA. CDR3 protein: CASSPQPGNSGANVLTF. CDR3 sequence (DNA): TGTGCCAGCAGCCCCCAACCAGGGAACTCTGGGGCCAACGTCCTGACTTTC.

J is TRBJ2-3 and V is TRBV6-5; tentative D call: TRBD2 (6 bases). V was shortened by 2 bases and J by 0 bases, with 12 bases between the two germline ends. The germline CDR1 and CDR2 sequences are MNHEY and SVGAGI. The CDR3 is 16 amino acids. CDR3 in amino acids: CASSYGRDESTDTQYF. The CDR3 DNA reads TGTGCCAGCAGTTACGGGCGGGACGAAAGCACAGATACGCAGTATTTT.

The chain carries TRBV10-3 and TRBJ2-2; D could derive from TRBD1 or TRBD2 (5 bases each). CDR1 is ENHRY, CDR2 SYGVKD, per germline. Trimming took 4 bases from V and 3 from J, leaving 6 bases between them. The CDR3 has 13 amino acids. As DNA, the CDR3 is TGTGCCATCAGTGGGGGGTACACCGGGGAGCTGTTTTTT. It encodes CAISGGYTGELFF.

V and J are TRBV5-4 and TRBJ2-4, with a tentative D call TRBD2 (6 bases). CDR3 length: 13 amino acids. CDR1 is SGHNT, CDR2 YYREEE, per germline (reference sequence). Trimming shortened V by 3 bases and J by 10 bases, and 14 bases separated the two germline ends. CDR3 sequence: CASSSQEGGIQYF. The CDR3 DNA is TGTGCCAGCAGCTCGCAGGAGGGTGGGATTCAGTACTTC.

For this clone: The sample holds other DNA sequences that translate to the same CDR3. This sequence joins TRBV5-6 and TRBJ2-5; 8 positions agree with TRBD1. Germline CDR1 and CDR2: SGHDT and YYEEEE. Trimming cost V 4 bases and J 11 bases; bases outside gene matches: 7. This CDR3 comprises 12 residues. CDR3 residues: CASSPSGGGQYF. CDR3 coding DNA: TGTGCCAGCAGCCCTTCAGGGGGCGGACAGTACTTC.

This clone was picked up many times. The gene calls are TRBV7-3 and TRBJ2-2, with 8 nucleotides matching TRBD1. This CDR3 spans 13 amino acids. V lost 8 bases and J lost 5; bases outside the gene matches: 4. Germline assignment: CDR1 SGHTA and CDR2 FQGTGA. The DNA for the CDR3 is TGTGCCAGCGCTACAGGGGGAACCGGGGAGCTGTTTTTT. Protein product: CASATGGTGELFF.

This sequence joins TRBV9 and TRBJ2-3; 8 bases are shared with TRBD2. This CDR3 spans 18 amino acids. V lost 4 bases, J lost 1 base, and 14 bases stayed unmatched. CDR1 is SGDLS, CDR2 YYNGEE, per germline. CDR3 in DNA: TGTGCCAGCAGCAGAGGGGCGGCGGGAGGTGATGGCACAGATACGCAGTATTTT. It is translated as CASSRGAAGGDGTDTQYF.

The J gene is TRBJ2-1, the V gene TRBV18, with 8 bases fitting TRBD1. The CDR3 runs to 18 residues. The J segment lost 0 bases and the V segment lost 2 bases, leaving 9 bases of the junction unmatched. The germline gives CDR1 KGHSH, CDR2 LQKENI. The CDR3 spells CASSPSDRGSGSYNEQFF. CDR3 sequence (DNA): TGTGCCAGCTCACCAAGCGACAGGGGCTCCGGCTCCTACAATGAGCAGTTCTTC.

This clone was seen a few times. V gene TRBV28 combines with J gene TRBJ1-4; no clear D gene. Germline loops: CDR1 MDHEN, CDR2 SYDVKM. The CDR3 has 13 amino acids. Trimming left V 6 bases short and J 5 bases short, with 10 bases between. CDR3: CASREDLNEKLFF. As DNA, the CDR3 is TGTGCCAGCAGGGAAGACCTGAATGAAAAACTGTTTTTT.

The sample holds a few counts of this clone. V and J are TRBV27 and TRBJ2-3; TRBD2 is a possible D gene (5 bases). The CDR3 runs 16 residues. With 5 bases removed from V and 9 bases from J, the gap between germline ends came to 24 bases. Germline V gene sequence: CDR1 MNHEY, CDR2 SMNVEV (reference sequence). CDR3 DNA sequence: TGTGCCAGCAGTCTCCGGGCCTTAGGACTTTATGGGACGCAGTATTTT. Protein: CASSLRALGLYGTQYF.

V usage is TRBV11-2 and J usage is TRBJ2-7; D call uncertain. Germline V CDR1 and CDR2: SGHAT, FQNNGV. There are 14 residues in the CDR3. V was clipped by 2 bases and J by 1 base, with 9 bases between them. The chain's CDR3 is CASSLRVGSYEQYF. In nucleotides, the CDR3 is TGTGCCAGCAGCTTACGCGTCGGATCCTACGAGCAGTACTTC.

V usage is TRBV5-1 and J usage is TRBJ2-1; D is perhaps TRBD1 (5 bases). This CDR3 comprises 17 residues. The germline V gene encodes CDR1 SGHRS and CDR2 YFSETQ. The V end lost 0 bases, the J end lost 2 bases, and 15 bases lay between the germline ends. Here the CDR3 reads CASSLGVGRVTYNEQFF. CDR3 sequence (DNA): TGCGCCAGCAGCTTGGGCGTTGGCAGGGTTACCTACAATGAGCAGTTCTTC.

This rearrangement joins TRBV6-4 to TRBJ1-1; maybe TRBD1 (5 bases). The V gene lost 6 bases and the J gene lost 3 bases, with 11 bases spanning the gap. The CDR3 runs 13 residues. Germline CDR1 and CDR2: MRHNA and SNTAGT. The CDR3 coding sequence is TGTGCCAGCAGAGGGGACCGGTACACTGAAGCTTTCTTT. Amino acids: CASRGDRYTEAFF.

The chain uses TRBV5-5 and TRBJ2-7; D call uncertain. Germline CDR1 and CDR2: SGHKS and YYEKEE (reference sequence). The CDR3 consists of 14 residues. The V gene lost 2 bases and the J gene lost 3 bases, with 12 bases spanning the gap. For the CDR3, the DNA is TGTGCCAGCAGCTTCCTCGGGCAGGTCTACGAGCAGTACTTC. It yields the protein CASSFLGQVYEQYF.

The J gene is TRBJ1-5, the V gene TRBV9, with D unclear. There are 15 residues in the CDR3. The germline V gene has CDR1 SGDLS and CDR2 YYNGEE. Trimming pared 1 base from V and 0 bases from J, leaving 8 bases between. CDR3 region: CASSVLPNSNQPQHF. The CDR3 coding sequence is TGTGCCAGCAGCGTATTGCCCAATAGCAATCAGCCCCAGCATTTT.